This T cell receptor (beta chain) was identified in a study of T cell repertoires in cytomegalovirus infection. For the study at large: CMV epitopes in the study were HLA-C-restricted (recently identified) and HLA-B-restricted (well studied). CMV infection plus the matching HLA type was flagged by public TCR beta signatures. General study results and limits: Adding up the frequency of public TCR beta families identified people who carried CMV plus the relevant HLA. HLA-C-restricted CMV-specific TCR beta clonotypes prevailed in the ex vivo response.

TCRdb redid the calling of the reads with MiXCR, one entry per CDR3 protein. The table has hundreds of thousands of distinct CDR3 sequences, approximately 46% seen once; the top ten hold 43%. This clonotype was seen a few times. Its matching antigen is unknown. The CDR3 has 17 residues. Germline CDR1 reads LGHNA; CDR2 reads YNFKEQ. With V trimmed by 0 bases and J by 0 bases, 2 bases remained unmatched. This receptor was obtained from a human donor in good health (CMV status not recorded). Some clones in this sample may be carry-over from other donors' samples. The chain is built from TRBV4-2 and TRBJ2-3, with TRBD2 matching 11 bases. The sample here was cultured PBMCs, taken from culture after CMV antigen stimulation. The CDR3 loop is CASSQEPSGGSTDTQYF. CDR3 nucleotide sequence: TGTGCCAGCAGCCAAGAACCTAGCGGGGGGAGCACAGATACGCAGTATTTT.